The clone carrying this T cell receptor (beta chain) has ten or more counts. TCRdb analysed the reads with MiXCR anew, one entry per CDR3 protein. The table includes hundreds of thousands of distinct CDR3 sequences, around a sixth detected once. The data derive from a study of T cell repertoires in cytomegalovirus infection. Germline CDR1 is SGHTA and CDR2 is FQGNSA. The CDR3 is 14 residues long. V was pared by 8 bases and J by 12 bases, with 20 bases between. The V and J genes are TRBV7-2 and TRBJ1-6; perhaps TRBD1 as D (5 bases). The sequenced material came from PBMCs. This receptor was identified in a human donor in good health (CMV status not recorded). Some clones in this sample may be carry-over from other donors' samples. The CDR3 loop reads CASEGDPSLGPLHF. The CDR3 DNA is TGTGCCAGCGAAGGGGACCCTTCCCTTGGACCCCTCCACTTT.